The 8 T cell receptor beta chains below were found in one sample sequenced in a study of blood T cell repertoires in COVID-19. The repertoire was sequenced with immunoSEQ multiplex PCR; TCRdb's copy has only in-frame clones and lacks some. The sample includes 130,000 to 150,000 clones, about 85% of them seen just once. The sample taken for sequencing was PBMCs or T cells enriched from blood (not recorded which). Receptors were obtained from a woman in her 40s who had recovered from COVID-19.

CDR3 nucleotides: TGTGCCAGCAAGACAGCCGGGACAGGGAAGGCGACCCAGTACTTC. This translates into CASKTAGTGKATQYF. The chain has TRBV6-5 and TRBJ2-5, with 9 bases aligning to TRBD1. CDR1 and CDR2 from the germline V gene are MNHEY and SVGAGI. With V trimmed by 7 bases and J by 7 bases, 13 bases remained unmatched. There are 15 residues in the CDR3.

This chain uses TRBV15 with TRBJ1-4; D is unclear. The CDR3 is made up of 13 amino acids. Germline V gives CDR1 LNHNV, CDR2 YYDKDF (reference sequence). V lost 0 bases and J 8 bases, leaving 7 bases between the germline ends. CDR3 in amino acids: CATSRDPGEKLFF. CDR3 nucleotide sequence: TGTGCCACCAGCAGAGATCCGGGGGAAAAACTGTTTTTT.

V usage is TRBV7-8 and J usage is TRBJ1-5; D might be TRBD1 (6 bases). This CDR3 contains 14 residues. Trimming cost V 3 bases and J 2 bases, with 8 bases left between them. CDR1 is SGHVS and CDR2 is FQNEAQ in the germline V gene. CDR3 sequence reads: CASSLGARNQPQHF. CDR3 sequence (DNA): TGTGCCAGCAGCTTGGGGGCGCGCAATCAGCCCCAGCATTTT.

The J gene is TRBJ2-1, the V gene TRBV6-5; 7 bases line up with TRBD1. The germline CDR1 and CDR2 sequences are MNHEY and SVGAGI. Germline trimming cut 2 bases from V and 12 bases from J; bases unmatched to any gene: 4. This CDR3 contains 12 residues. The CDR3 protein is CASSYGGQAQFF. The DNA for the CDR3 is TGTGCCAGCAGTTACGGAGGACAGGCGCAGTTCTTC.

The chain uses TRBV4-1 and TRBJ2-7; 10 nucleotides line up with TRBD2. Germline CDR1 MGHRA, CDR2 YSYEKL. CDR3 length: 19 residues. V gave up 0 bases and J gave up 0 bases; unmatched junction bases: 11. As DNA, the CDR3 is TGCGCCAGCAGCCAAGATCCCCAGTTTAGCGGGGGGTACTCCTACGAGCAGTACTTC. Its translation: CASSQDPQFSGGYSYEQYF.

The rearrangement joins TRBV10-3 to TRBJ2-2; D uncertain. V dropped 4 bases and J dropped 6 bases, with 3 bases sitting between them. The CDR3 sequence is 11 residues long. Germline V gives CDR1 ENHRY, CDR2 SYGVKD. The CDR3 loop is CAISVSGELFF. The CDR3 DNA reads TGTGCCATCAGTGTATCCGGGGAGCTGTTTTTT.

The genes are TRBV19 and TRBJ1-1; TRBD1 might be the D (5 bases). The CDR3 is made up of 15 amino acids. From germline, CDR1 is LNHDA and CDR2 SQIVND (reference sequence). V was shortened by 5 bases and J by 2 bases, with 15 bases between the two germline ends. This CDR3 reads CASSVPGRTNTEAFF. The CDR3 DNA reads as TGTGCCAGTAGTGTCCCAGGGAGGACTAACACTGAAGCTTTCTTT.

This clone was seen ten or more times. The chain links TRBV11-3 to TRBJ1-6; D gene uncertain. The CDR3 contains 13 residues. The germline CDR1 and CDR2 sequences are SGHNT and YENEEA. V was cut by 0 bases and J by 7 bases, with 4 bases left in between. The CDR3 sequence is CASSLDRNSPLHF. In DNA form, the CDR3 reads TGTGCCAGCAGCTTAGATCGGAATTCACCCCTCCACTTT.